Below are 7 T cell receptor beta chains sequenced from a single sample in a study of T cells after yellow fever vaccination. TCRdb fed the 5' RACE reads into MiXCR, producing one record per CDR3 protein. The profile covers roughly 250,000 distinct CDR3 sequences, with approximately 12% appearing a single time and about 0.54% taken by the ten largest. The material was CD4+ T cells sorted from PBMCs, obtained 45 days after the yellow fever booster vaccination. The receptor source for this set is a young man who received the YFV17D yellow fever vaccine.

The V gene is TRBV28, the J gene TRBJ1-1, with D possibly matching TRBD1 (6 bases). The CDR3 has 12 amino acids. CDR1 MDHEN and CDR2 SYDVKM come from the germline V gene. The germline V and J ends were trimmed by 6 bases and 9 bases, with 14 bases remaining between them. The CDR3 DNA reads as TGTGCCAGCAGCCCTCTCACAGGGAAAGCTTTCTTT. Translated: CASSPLTGKAFF.

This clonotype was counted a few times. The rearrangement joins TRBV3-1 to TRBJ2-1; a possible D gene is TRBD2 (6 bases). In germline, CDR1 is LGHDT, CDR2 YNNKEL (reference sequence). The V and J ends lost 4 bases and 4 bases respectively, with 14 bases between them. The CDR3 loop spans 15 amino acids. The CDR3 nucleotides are TGTGCCAGCAGCCGGACCGGGACTCCGTACAATGAGCAGTTCTTC. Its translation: CASSRTGTPYNEQFF.

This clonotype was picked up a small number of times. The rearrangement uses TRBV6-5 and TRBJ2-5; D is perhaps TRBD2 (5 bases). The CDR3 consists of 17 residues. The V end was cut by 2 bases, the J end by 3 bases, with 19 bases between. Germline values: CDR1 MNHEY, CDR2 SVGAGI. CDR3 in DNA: TGTGCCAGCAGTTACACCCCTCGAGCGGAAGGGAAAGAGACCCAGTACTTC. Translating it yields CASSYTPRAEGKETQYF.

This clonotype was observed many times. The CDR3 DNA reads as TGTGCCAGCAGCTTAAACGGGGAGACCCAGTACTTC. Translating gives CASSLNGETQYF. The chain uses TRBV7-2 and TRBJ2-5; D not certain. Trimming removed 2 bases from V and 5 bases from J, with 6 bases in between. Per germline, CDR1 SGHTA and CDR2 FQGNSA. CDR3 length: 12 amino acids.

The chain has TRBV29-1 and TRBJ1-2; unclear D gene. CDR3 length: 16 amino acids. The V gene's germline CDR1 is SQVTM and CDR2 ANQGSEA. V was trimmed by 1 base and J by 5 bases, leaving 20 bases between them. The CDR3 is CSVEGEAGARTYGYTF. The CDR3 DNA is TGCAGCGTTGAAGGGGAGGCAGGCGCTCGTACTTATGGCTACACCTTC.

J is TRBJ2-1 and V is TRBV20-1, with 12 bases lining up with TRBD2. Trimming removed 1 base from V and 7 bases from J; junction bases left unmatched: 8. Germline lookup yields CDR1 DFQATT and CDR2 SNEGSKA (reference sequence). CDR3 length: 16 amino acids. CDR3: CSARGLAGGPENEQFF. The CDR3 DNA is TGCAGTGCTAGAGGTCTAGCGGGAGGGCCGGAGAATGAGCAGTTCTTC.

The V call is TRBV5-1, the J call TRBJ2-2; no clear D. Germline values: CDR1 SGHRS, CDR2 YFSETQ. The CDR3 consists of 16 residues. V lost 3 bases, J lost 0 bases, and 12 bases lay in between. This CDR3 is CASSSPLVANTGELFF. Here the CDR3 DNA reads TGCGCCAGCAGCTCCCCCTTGGTAGCGAACACCGGGGAGCTGTTTTTT.